Below are 22 T cell receptor beta chains sequenced from a single sample in a study of blood T cell repertoires in COVID-19 (TCRdb year 2020). The method behind the library was the immunoSEQ multiplex PCR assay. TCRdb provides this immuneACCESS table in a form limited to in-frame rearrangements. Some clones are lacking; in checked studies, under half of them reflect an unresolved V gene, and why the rest are absent is not known. The sample includes around 260,000 clones, with 86% observed a single time. The top ten hold 3% of the sample. The sequencing sample was made of peripheral blood. The origin of the receptors is a woman aged 30 to 39 with active or convalescent COVID-19.

The chain recombines TRBV19 with TRBJ2-1; 13 positions agree with TRBD2. The CDR3 length is 16 residues. The germline V gene has CDR1 LNHDA and CDR2 SQIVND (reference sequence). V dropped 5 bases and J dropped 5; count of bases not matched to a gene: 6. This CDR3 reads CASSPLAGGGHNEQFF. The CDR3 DNA reads as TGTGCCAGTAGTCCACTAGCGGGGGGGGGACACAATGAGCAGTTCTTC.

In the case of this clone: Distinct nucleotide sequences in the sample also encode this CDR3. The V call is TRBV5-6, the J call TRBJ2-2, with D perhaps TRBD2 (5 bases). CDR1 and CDR2 from the germline V gene are SGHDT and YYEEEE. The CDR3 consists of 15 residues. V was pared by 2 bases and J by 4 bases, with 12 bases between. The DNA of the CDR3 is TGTGCCAGCAGCTTACTAGGGCCGGGCACCGGGGAGCTGTTTTTT. It specifies CASSLLGPGTGELFF.

The J gene is TRBJ2-5, the V gene TRBV6-2 or TRBV6-3; TRBD1 matches 10 bases. CDR1 MNHEY and CDR2 SVGEGT come from the germline V gene. The CDR3 is 16 amino acids. J gave up 2 bases and V 4 bases, and 7 bases lay outside the gene matches. The CDR3 coding sequence is TGTGCCAGCAGTTCACCGGGACAGGGGTATCAAGAGACCCAGTACTTC. It codes for CASSSPGQGYQETQYF.

V and J are TRBV29-1 and TRBJ1-2; the D gene is possibly TRBD1 (5 bases). Germline V CDR1 and CDR2: SQVTM, ANQGSEA. Trimming removed 6 bases at V and 2 bases at J, with 16 bases between. The CDR3 covers 14 residues. CDR3 nucleotides: TGCAGCGTACGCAGCGCAGGGATCAACTATGGCTACACCTTC. This sequence encodes CSVRSAGINYGYTF.

The chain recombines TRBV7-9 with TRBJ1-1; the D is unclear. Germline V gives CDR1 SEHNR, CDR2 FQNEAQ (reference sequence). This CDR3 has 16 amino acids. The ends were cut back, 2 bases at V and 6 bases at J, with 19 bases in the middle. Here the CDR3 reads CASSLLVTNTRAEAFF. In DNA, the CDR3 is TGTGCCAGCAGCTTACTAGTGACGAACACGAGGGCTGAAGCTTTCTTT.

J is TRBJ2-5 and V is TRBV5-6; D is unresolved. Trimming removed 0 bases from V and 1 base from J, with 7 bases in between. From germline, CDR1 is SGHDT and CDR2 YYEEEE. The CDR3 has 14 amino acids. The DNA for the CDR3 is TGTGCCAGCAGCTTGGGGAGCGTCCAAGAGACCCAGTACTTC. Translating it yields CASSLGSVQETQYF.

This chain uses TRBV9 with TRBJ1-2; perhaps TRBD1 as D (6 bases). This CDR3 contains 15 residues. Germline lookup yields CDR1 SGDLS and CDR2 YYNGEE. Trimming removed 3 bases at V and 4 bases at J, with 16 bases between. CDR3 nucleotides: TGTGCCAGCAGCGCGACAGGAGAAACCCGCTATGGCTACACCTTC. This translates into CASSATGETRYGYTF.

With regard to this clone: A junction end diverges from the germline sequence, so it may reflect a read error. The V call is TRBV30, the J call TRBJ2-7, with 10 bases fitting TRBD1. The CDR3 is 11 residues long. Germline-derived CDR1 and CDR2 are GTSNPN and SVGIG (reference sequence). CDR3 protein: CAWTGGYEQYF. The CDR3 DNA reads as TGTGCTTGGACAGGGGGCTACGAGCAGTACTTC.

This chain uses TRBV18 with TRBJ2-2, with 10 bases that match TRBD2. V dropped 1 base and J dropped 5; count of bases not matched to a gene: 10. The CDR3 is 18 amino acids. Germline loops: CDR1 KGHSH, CDR2 LQKENI. The CDR3, as DNA: TGTGCCAGCTCACCACGGGTAGCGGGGGGCCGGAGGACCGGGGAGCTGTTTTTT. Translated: CASSPRVAGGRRTGELFF.

The J gene is TRBJ1-1, the V gene TRBV28; 10 nucleotides align to TRBD1. V lost 5 bases to trimming and J lost 4 bases; unmatched junction nucleotides: 7. This CDR3 is built from 15 residues. The V gene's germline CDR1 is MDHEN and CDR2 SYDVKM. CDR3 loop: CASSRTGGRGTEAFF. For the CDR3, the DNA is TGTGCCAGCAGTAGGACAGGGGGGAGGGGCACTGAAGCTTTCTTT.

V is TRBV7-6 and J is TRBJ1-6, with 8 bases aligning to TRBD1. V lost 6 bases to trimming and J lost 6 bases; unmatched junction nucleotides: 4. Germline CDR1 SGHVS, CDR2 FNYEAQ. The CDR3 spans 14 residues. CDR3 sequence: CASSHDRGNSPLHF. The CDR3 region has the DNA TGTGCCAGCAGTCATGACAGGGGTAATTCACCCCTCCACTTT.

The chain recombines TRBV4-3 with TRBJ2-1; D gene uncertain. The CDR3 covers 13 residues. The ends were cut back, 3 bases at V and 6 bases at J, with 9 bases in the middle. The germline CDR1 and CDR2 sequences are LGHNA and YSLEER. CDR3 coding DNA: TGCGCCAGCAGCCAGACCCTAGGCAATGAGCAGTTCTTC. It yields the protein CASSQTLGNEQFF.

V is TRBV19 and J is TRBJ2-7, with D possibly TRBD2 on 6 matching bases. The germline V and J ends were trimmed by 6 bases and 0 bases, with 9 bases remaining between them. CDR3 length equals 13 residues. CDR1 and CDR2 (germline): LNHDA, SQIVND (reference sequence). The CDR3 is CASSGGISYEQYF. For the CDR3, the DNA is TGTGCCAGTAGCGGGGGAATCTCCTACGAGCAGTACTTC.

This chain connects TRBV27 to TRBJ1-6, with TRBD1 matching 9 bases. The CDR3 runs to 17 residues. The germline CDR1 and CDR2 sequences are MNHEY and SMNVEV (reference sequence). Trimming at V came to 3 bases and at J to 0 bases, leaving 3 bases not matched to a gene. CDR3 coding DNA: TGTGCCAGCAGTTTCGGGACAGGGAACTCCTATAATTCACCCCTCCACTTT. It specifies CASSFGTGNSYNSPLHF.

Concerning this clone itself: The same CDR3 is also encoded by other DNA sequences in this sample. The chain couples TRBV28 to TRBJ1-2; TRBD1 might be the D (5 bases). This CDR3 is built from 13 residues. V was cut by 3 bases and J by 4 bases, with 9 bases left in between. CDR1 and CDR2 (germline): MDHEN, SYDVKM. CDR3 region: CASSLGGLYGYTF. The CDR3, as DNA: TGTGCCAGCAGTTTGGGGGGACTCTATGGCTACACCTTC.

This clone has just one count. The J gene is TRBJ1-2, the V gene TRBV7-8; maybe TRBD1 (5 bases). The CDR3 has 13 residues. The germline V gene encodes CDR1 SGHVS and CDR2 FQNEAQ. V gave up 5 bases and J gave up 8 bases, with 15 bases separating them. The DNA of the CDR3 is TGTGCCAGCAGCCGTGGGGCTTACGAGGGCTACACCTTC. It yields the protein CASSRGAYEGYTF.

This chain uses TRBV24-1 with TRBJ2-2; TRBD1 aligns across 7 bases. V lost 3 bases and J lost 1; bases outside the gene matches: 7. CDR1 is KGHDR and CDR2 is SFDVKD in the germline V gene. CDR3 length: 17 amino acids. CDR3 sequence: CATSDPGTEGNTGELFF. The CDR3 bases are TGTGCCACCAGTGATCCTGGGACAGAGGGGAACACCGGGGAGCTGTTTTTT.

The chain joins TRBV7-2 to TRBJ1-1; D is unresolved. This CDR3 has 13 amino acids. Germline lookup yields CDR1 SGHTA and CDR2 FQGNSA. Between the trimmed V and J ends, which lost 3 bases and 4 bases, there was a span of 9 bases. CDR3 residues: CASSFGRITEAFF. Written as DNA, the CDR3 is TGTGCCAGCAGCTTTGGCAGGATCACTGAAGCTTTCTTT.

V gene TRBV4-1 combines with J gene TRBJ2-3; 11 nucleotides match TRBD2. Per the germline V gene, CDR1 is MGHRA and CDR2 is YSYEKL. The CDR3 has 16 amino acids. V was pared by 0 bases and J by 9 bases, with 8 bases of the junction left unmatched. Here the CDR3 DNA reads TGCGCCAGCAGCCAAGATCTAGAGACTAGCGGGGCCACGCAGTATTTT. It codes for CASSQDLETSGATQYF.

This sequence joins TRBV5-6 and TRBJ2-5, with TRBD1 identical over 8 bases. The germline gives CDR1 SGHDT, CDR2 YYEEEE. This CDR3 has 13 residues. The ends lost 3 bases at V and 4 bases at J; junction bases unmatched: 2. The CDR3 sequence is CASSSTGGETQYF. CDR3 bases: TGTGCCAGCAGCTCTACAGGGGGAGAGACCCAGTACTTC.

The V call is TRBV7-2, the J call TRBJ1-1, with D possibly matching TRBD1 (5 bases). The CDR3 totals 16 residues. The germline V gene has CDR1 SGHTA and CDR2 FQGNSA. Trimming removed 5 bases from V and 1 base from J, with 17 bases in between. The CDR3, as DNA: TGTGCCAGCAGCCGTTGGGGGGGAGGGACGAACACTGAAGCTTTCTTT. Residues: CASSRWGGGTNTEAFF.

As regards this clone: Mismatch with germline at one junction end may stem from a read error. V is TRBV7-2 and J is TRBJ2-3, with 16 bases aligning to TRBD2. CDR3 length equals 16 residues. Germline V lookup: CDR1 SGHTA, CDR2 FQGNSA. CDR3 coding DNA: TGTGCCAGCAGCCCTCACACCGGGACTAGCGGGGGGGCCGAGCATTTT. Translated: CASSPHTGTSGGAEHF.